Below are 28 T cell receptor beta chains sequenced from a single sample in a study of T cell repertoires in cytomegalovirus infection. Via MiXCR, TCRdb re-called the reads, giving one row per CDR3 protein. The table includes 130,000 or so distinct CDR3 sequences, 5.5% to 8% detected once. The sample comprised PBMCs. Receptor source: a human donor in good health (CMV status not recorded). Some clones in this sample may be carry-over from other donors' samples.

This clonotype came up many times. The genes are TRBV7-2 and TRBJ2-7, with a tentative D call TRBD1 (6 bases). CDR3 length: 14 amino acids. With 5 bases removed from V and 0 bases from J, the gap between germline ends came to 11 bases. Germline CDR1 SGHTA, CDR2 FQGNSA. The CDR3 protein is CASSKDSSSYEQYF. The CDR3 DNA sequence: TGTGCCAGCAGCAAGGACAGTAGCTCCTACGAGCAGTACTTC.

In its sample, this clonotype was seen many times. The gene calls are TRBV7-2 and TRBJ1-1, with D unresolved. Germline V gene sequence: CDR1 SGHTA, CDR2 FQGNSA. V lost 2 bases and J lost 4, with 17 bases in between. CDR3 length equals 16 residues. The CDR3 here is CASSLWASQVGTEAFF. Written as DNA, the CDR3 is TGTGCCAGCAGCTTATGGGCTAGTCAAGTCGGCACTGAAGCTTTCTTT. Full variable domain (remainder filled in from reference TRBV7-2 and TRBJ1-1): GAGVSQSPSNKVTEKGKDVELRCDPISGHTALYWYRQSLGQGLEFLIYFQGNSAPDKSGLPSDRFSAERTGGSVSTLTIQRTQQEDSAVYLCASSLWASQVGTEAFFGQGTRLTVV.

The sample holds many counts of this clonotype. The V gene is TRBV19, the J gene TRBJ1-5; TRBD1 might be the D (6 bases). The germline CDR1 and CDR2 sequences are LNHDA and SQIVND (reference sequence). Trimming took off 1 base at V and 2 bases at J, with 15 bases between the two ends. The CDR3 sequence is 17 residues long. The DNA for the CDR3 is TGTGCCAGTAGTATAGTCCGGGGGGCTAAAGGCAATCAGCCCCAGCATTTT. Encoded protein: CASSIVRGAKGNQPQHF.

This clonotype was counted at least ten times. The rearrangement uses TRBV7-2 and TRBJ2-5; 11 bases fit TRBD2. Trimming cost V 5 bases and J 5 bases; bases outside gene matches: 13. CDR1 and CDR2 from the germline V gene are SGHTA and FQGNSA. CDR3 size: 17 residues. In nucleotides, the CDR3 is TGTGCCAGCAGCAACATCGGGACTAGCGGCCCAGGGGAGACCCAGTACTTC. Protein product: CASSNIGTSGPGETQYF. Based on the CDR3 plus reference TRBV7-2 and TRBJ2-5, the full variable domain is GAGVSQSPSNKVTEKGKDVELRCDPISGHTALYWYRQSLGQGLEFLIYFQGNSAPDKSGLPSDRFSAERTGGSVSTLTIQRTQQEDSAVYLCASSNIGTSGPGETQYFGPGTRLLVL.

This clonotype has more than one count but fewer than ten. The V and J genes are TRBV28 and TRBJ1-1; tentatively, D is TRBD1 (5 bases). The V and J ends lost 6 bases and 3 bases respectively, with 14 bases between them. The CDR3 has 14 residues. The germline CDR1 and CDR2 sequences are MDHEN and SYDVKM. Here the CDR3 reads CASRRGVRYTEAFF. The CDR3 DNA sequence: TGTGCCAGCAGAAGAGGGGTTCGATACACTGAAGCTTTCTTT.

This clonotype was seen many times. A read error may produce the germline difference seen at one junction end. This sequence joins TRBV7-2 and TRBJ2-4, with D unresolved. Germline V CDR1 and CDR2: SGHTA, FQGNSA. CDR3 length: 13 amino acids. The chain's CDR3 is CASSADPKSIQYF. CDR3 sequence (DNA): TGTGCCAGCAGCGCCGACCCGAAAAGCATTCAGTACTTC.

This clonotype was observed a handful of times. The V gene is TRBV9, the J gene TRBJ1-1, with D perhaps TRBD1 (5 bases). The ends were cut back, 4 bases at V and 1 base at J, with 14 bases in the middle. CDR1 and CDR2 (germline): SGDLS, YYNGEE. This CDR3 is 15 amino acids long. The chain's CDR3 is CASSPHSQGNTEAFF. The DNA of the CDR3 is TGTGCCAGCAGCCCGCACTCGCAGGGGAACACTGAAGCTTTCTTT.

This clonotype was observed a few times. V gene TRBV18 combines with J gene TRBJ1-4; D is perhaps TRBD1 (5 bases). Germline CDR1 is KGHSH and CDR2 is LQKENI. V dropped 6 bases and J dropped 13 bases, with 18 bases sitting between them. This CDR3 is built from 13 residues. The CDR3 region is CASSAGAGGALFF. The CDR3 region has the DNA TGTGCCAGCTCCGCCGGGGCCGGGGGAGCACTGTTTTTT.

V usage is TRBV20-1 and J usage is TRBJ1-2, with 9 nucleotides matching TRBD1. The ends lost 0 bases at V and 2 bases at J; junction bases unmatched: 4. The CDR3 runs to 15 residues. Germline V gene data show CDR1 as DFQATT and CDR2 as SNEGSKA (reference sequence). DNA of the CDR3: TGCAGTGCTAGAGATAGGGACAGGGTGAACTATGGCTACACCTTC. Translated, it gives CSARDRDRVNYGYTF.

About this clonotype itself: This may arise from a read error, as a much more abundant clone is one base away. V gene TRBV5-1 combines with J gene TRBJ2-1; a weak D match, TRBD1 (6 bases). The last part of the DNA fits TRBJ2-7 better; the J call may be wrong. Germline V gene sequence: CDR1 SGHRS, CDR2 YFSETQ. This CDR3 comprises 14 residues. CDR3 sequence reads: CASGTQGIYYEQYF. The CDR3 DNA sequence: TGCGCCAGCGGTACACAGGGCATTTACTACGAGCAGTACTTC.

This clonotype was seen repeatedly, ten times or more. V gene TRBV7-8 combines with J gene TRBJ2-2; D gene ambiguous. This CDR3 comprises 13 residues. Germline loops: CDR1 SGHVS, CDR2 FQNEAQ. With 5 bases removed from V and 6 bases from J, the gap between germline ends came to 10 bases. CDR3 sequence reads: CASSPSLAGELFF. CDR3 DNA sequence: TGTGCCAGCAGCCCGTCGCTTGCCGGGGAGCTGTTTTTT.

This clonotype was recorded many times. The chain links TRBV7-8 to TRBJ1-1, with D perhaps matching TRBD1 (5 bases). Germline V gene lookup returns CDR1 SGHVS and CDR2 FQNEAQ. CDR3 length: 14 amino acids. V lost 3 bases and J lost 4, with 12 bases in between. The CDR3 DNA sequence: TGTGCCAGCAGCTTGGGACTGAGGGGCACTGAAGCTTTCTTT. Translation gives CASSLGLRGTEAFF.

This clonotype was found many times. The chain uses TRBV11-3 and TRBJ2-1, with D possibly being TRBD2 (7 bases). The V gene's germline CDR1 is SGHNT and CDR2 YENEEA. The ends were cut back, 1 base at V and 4 bases at J, with 14 bases in the middle. The CDR3 is made up of 16 amino acids. CDR3 protein: CASSLGGGGIYNEQFF. CDR3 coding DNA: TGTGCCAGCAGCTTAGGAGGGGGGGGAATTTACAATGAGCAGTTCTTC.

This clonotype appeared many times. The rearrangement uses TRBV19 and TRBJ2-3; D possibly matches TRBD1 or TRBD2 (5 bases each). The germline V and J ends were trimmed by 0 bases and 1 base, with 26 bases remaining between them. The germline V gene encodes CDR1 LNHDA and CDR2 SQIVND (reference sequence). The CDR3 length is 21 residues. Here the CDR3 reads CASSIEERGFPRGSGTDTQYF. In DNA form, the CDR3 reads TGTGCCAGTAGTATAGAGGAGCGCGGCTTCCCGAGGGGCTCCGGCACAGATACGCAGTATTTT. The full variable domain, with the rest looked up from reference TRBV19 and TRBJ2-3, is DGGITQSPKYLFRKEGQNVTLSCEQNLNHDAMYWYRQDPGQGLRLIYYSQIVNDFQKGDIAEGYSVSREKKESFPLTVTSAQKNPTAFYLCASSIEERGFPRGSGTDTQYFGPGTRLTVL.

This clonotype was picked up a small number of times. The V gene is TRBV20-1, the J gene TRBJ1-1, with 7 bases matching TRBD1. CDR3 length: 13 residues. Germline assignment: CDR1 DFQATT and CDR2 SNEGSKA (reference sequence). V lost 4 bases and J lost 3; bases outside the gene matches: 5. The CDR3 loop is CSANLQGDTEAFF. The CDR3 DNA is TGCAGTGCTAATCTGCAGGGGGACACTGAAGCTTTCTTT.

Many counts were recorded for this clonotype. This chain links TRBV7-2 with TRBJ2-7, with D possibly TRBD2 on 5 matching bases. V gave up 5 bases and J gave up 2 bases, with 16 bases separating them. The CDR3 is 15 amino acids. Germline CDR1 SGHTA, CDR2 FQGNSA. The CDR3 protein is CASSGPGGRTYEQYF. The CDR3 DNA reads TGTGCCAGCAGCGGACCTGGAGGCCGAACCTACGAGCAGTACTTC.

This clonotype was seen more than once but under ten times. CDR3 loop: CASSQDSPASGGAYNEQFF. The CDR3 nucleotides read TGCGCCAGCAGCCAAGATTCCCCGGCTAGCGGGGGGGCCTACAATGAGCAGTTCTTC. The gene calls are TRBV4-3 and TRBJ2-1, with 12 bases matching TRBD2. V lost 0 bases to trimming and J lost 2 bases; unmatched junction nucleotides: 8. The germline CDR1 and CDR2 sequences are LGHNA and YSLEER. This CDR3 spans 19 amino acids.

This clonotype was observed many times. The V gene is TRBV7-2, the J gene TRBJ2-3; 8 bases line up with TRBD2. This CDR3 is built from 14 residues. V dropped 4 bases and J dropped 5; count of bases not matched to a gene: 5. Per the germline V gene, CDR1 is SGHTA and CDR2 is FQGNSA. The CDR3: CASSSRGGEDTQYF. CDR3 sequence (DNA): TGTGCCAGCAGCTCTCGGGGGGGGGAAGATACGCAGTATTTT.

In its sample, this clonotype was seen many times. The chain links TRBV7-2 to TRBJ2-5; tentatively, D is TRBD1 (6 bases). Germline V gene sequence: CDR1 SGHTA, CDR2 FQGNSA. This CDR3 comprises 14 residues. V was shortened by 5 bases and J by 1 base, with 11 bases between the two germline ends. DNA of the CDR3: TGTGCCAGCAGCACAGCAGGGGCCCAAGAGACCCAGTACTTC. Protein sequence: CASSTAGAQETQYF.

This clonotype was detected ten times or more. The chain carries TRBV5-1 and TRBJ2-1; 9 bases line up with TRBD2. V was pared by 0 bases and J by 7 bases, with 8 bases of the junction left unmatched. The V gene's germline CDR1 is SGHRS and CDR2 YFSETQ. CDR3 length: 16 residues. The CDR3 DNA sequence: TGCGCCAGCAGCTTGGTTGCGGGGGGGCCTCGGAATGAGCAGTTCTTC. As protein: CASSLVAGGPRNEQFF.

This clonotype has a handful of counts. CDR3 DNA: TGTGCCAGCAGCCAGCACCCGGGACAGCAAGAGACCCAGTACTTC. Residues: CASSQHPGQQETQYF. The chain joins TRBV3-1 to TRBJ2-5; 7 nucleotides match TRBD1. There are 15 residues in the CDR3. Germline V lookup: CDR1 LGHDT, CDR2 YNNKEL (reference sequence). V dropped 3 bases and J dropped 2; count of bases not matched to a gene: 6.

The chain is built from TRBV2 and TRBJ2-1, with unresolved D. In germline, CDR1 is SNHLY, CDR2 FYNNEI. The V and J ends lost 1 base and 3 bases respectively, with 10 bases between them. The CDR3 length is 15 residues. In nucleotides, the CDR3 is TGTGCCAGCAGTGAAGAATTTTCTGGCTACAATGAGCAGTTCTTC. Its protein product is CASSEEFSGYNEQFF.

This clonotype was seen many times. This chain links TRBV19 with TRBJ1-5; TRBD1 agrees at 11 bases. The CDR3 consists of 18 residues. V was clipped by 6 bases and J by 7 bases; unmatched bases: 17. CDR1 and CDR2 from the germline V gene are LNHDA and SQIVND (reference sequence). The CDR3 DNA is TGTGCCAGTAGAACCTCTCCGGGACAGGGGGGCGCGGGACAGCCCCAGCATTTT. It yields the protein CASRTSPGQGGAGQPQHF.

The chain recombines TRBV5-4 with TRBJ1-3; D is unresolved. The germline CDR1 and CDR2 sequences are SGHNT and YYREEE (reference sequence). The germline V and J ends were trimmed by 0 bases and 4 bases, with 8 bases remaining between them. The CDR3 loop spans 14 amino acids. The CDR3 region is CASSLDLFGNTIYF. The DNA of the CDR3 is TGTGCCAGCAGCTTGGACCTATTCGGAAACACCATATATTTT.

This clonotype was counted only a few times. The chain combines TRBV28 with TRBJ2-7; 9 nucleotides agree with TRBD1. J lost 4 bases, V lost 6 bases, and 10 bases had no gene match. Germline CDR1 and CDR2: MDHEN and SYDVKM. The CDR3 spans 15 residues. The CDR3 is CASSHPGQGDYEQYF. In nucleotides, the CDR3 is TGTGCCAGCAGCCACCCGGGACAGGGAGATTACGAGCAGTACTTC.

The chain combines TRBV9 with TRBJ1-1; tentatively, D is TRBD1 (5 bases). Trimming pared 4 bases from V and 8 bases from J, leaving 18 bases between. This CDR3 has 14 residues. Germline V lookup: CDR1 SGDLS, CDR2 YYNGEE. DNA for the CDR3: TGTGCCAGCAGCACCCGGGGCGACAGCGAAGAAGCTTTCTTT. It codes for CASSTRGDSEEAFF.

This clonotype occurred many times. The chain combines TRBV7-8 with TRBJ2-5, with 9 bases that match TRBD1. The CDR3 extends over 16 amino acids. Germline loops: CDR1 SGHVS, CDR2 FQNEAQ. Trimming took 4 bases from V and 4 from J; bases not matched to a gene: 10. The CDR3 spells CASSSQTGTGTETQYF. CDR3 nucleotide sequence: TGTGCCAGCAGCTCGCAAACCGGGACAGGGACAGAGACCCAGTACTTC.

V usage is TRBV6-6 and J usage is TRBJ1-2, with D possibly TRBD1 on 6 matching bases. Looked up from germline, CDR1 is MNHNY and CDR2 is SVGAGI (reference sequence). This CDR3 contains 15 residues. Trimming removed 4 bases from V and 4 bases from J, with 16 bases in between. In DNA, the CDR3 is TGTGCCAGCAGTTGGGACCGGGACAACGGCTATGGCTACACCTTC. This gives the protein CASSWDRDNGYGYTF.